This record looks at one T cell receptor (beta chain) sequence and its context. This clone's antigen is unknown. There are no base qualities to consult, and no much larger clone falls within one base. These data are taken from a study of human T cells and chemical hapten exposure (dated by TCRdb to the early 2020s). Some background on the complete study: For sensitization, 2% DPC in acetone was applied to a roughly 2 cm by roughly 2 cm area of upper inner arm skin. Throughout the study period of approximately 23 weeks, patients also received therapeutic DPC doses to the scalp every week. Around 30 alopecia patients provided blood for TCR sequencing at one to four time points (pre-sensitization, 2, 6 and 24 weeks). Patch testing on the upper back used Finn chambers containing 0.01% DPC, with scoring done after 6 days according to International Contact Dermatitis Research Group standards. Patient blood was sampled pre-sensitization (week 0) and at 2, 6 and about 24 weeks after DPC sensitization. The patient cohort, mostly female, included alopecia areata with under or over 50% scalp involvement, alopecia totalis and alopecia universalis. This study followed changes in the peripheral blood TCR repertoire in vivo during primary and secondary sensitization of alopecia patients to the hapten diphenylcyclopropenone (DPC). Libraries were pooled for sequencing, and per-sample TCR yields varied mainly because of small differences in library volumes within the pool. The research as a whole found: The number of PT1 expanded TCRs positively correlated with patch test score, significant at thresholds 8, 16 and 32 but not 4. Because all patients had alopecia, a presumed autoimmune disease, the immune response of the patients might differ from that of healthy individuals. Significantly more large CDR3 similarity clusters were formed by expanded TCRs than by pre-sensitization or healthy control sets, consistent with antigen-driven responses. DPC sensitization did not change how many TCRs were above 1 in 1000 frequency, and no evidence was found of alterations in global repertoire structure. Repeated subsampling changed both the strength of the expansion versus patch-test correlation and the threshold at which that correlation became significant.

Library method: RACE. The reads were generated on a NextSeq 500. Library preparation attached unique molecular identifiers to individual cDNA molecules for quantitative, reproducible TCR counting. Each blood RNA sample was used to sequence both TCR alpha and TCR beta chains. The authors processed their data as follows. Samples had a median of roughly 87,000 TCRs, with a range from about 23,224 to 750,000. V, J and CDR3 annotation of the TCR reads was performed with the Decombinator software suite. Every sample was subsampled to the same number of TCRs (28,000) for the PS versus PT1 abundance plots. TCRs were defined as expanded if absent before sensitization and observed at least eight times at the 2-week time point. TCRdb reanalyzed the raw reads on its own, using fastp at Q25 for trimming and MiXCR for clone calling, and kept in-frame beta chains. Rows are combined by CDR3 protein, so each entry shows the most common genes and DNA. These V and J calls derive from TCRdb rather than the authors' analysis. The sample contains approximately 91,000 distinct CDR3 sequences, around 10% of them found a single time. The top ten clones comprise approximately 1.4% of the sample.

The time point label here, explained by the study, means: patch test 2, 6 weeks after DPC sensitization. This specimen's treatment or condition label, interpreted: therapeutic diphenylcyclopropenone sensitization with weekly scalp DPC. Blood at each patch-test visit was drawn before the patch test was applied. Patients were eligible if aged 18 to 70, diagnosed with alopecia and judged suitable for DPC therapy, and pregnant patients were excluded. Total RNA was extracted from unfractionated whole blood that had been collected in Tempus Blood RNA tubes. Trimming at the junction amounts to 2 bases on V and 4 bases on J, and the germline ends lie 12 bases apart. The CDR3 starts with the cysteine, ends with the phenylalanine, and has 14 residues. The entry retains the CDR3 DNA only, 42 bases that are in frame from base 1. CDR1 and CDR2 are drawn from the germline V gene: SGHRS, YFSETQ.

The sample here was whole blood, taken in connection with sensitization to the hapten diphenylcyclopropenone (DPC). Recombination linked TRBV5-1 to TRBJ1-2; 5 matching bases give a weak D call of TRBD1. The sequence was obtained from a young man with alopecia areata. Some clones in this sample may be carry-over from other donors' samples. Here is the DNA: TGCGCCAGCAGCTTAGATTCAGGGACCTATGGCTACACCTTC. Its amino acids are CASSLDSGTYGYTF.